What follows are 24 T cell receptor beta chains derived from one specimen sequenced in a study of T cells after yellow fever vaccination. In TCRdb, the 5' RACE reads were re-called with MiXCR into one record per CDR3 protein. The sample lists around 610,000 distinct CDR3 sequences, approximately 13% seen once, with over 12% in the top ten. This material consisted of PBMCs, taken on the day of the yellow fever booster vaccination. All receptors derive from a man aged 25 to 40 who received the YFV17D yellow fever vaccine.

The J gene is TRBJ2-1, the V gene TRBV20-1; 7 nucleotides line up with TRBD2. CDR3 size: 15 residues. Germline V lookup: CDR1 DFQATT, CDR2 SNEGSKA (reference sequence). The V segment lost 6 bases and the J segment 2 bases; nucleotides outside the gene matches: 10. In DNA form, the CDR3 reads TGCAGTGCCCGCCCCCCAGCGGGAACCTACAATGAGCAGTTCTTC. This encodes CSARPPAGTYNEQFF.

This rearrangement joins TRBV7-6 to TRBJ2-7; D may be TRBD2 (6 bases). Trimming pared 1 base from V and 2 bases from J, leaving 12 bases between. CDR1 is SGHVS and CDR2 is FNYEAQ in the germline V gene. The CDR3 covers 15 residues. The CDR3 DNA sequence: TGTGCCAGCAGCTTAGTGCCTAGCGTAACCTACGAGCAGTACTTC. Residues: CASSLVPSVTYEQYF.

The rearrangement joins TRBV5-1 to TRBJ2-5; weak D call: TRBD1 (5 bases). Between the trimmed V and J ends, which lost 4 bases and 1 base, there was a span of 11 bases. This CDR3 is built from 14 residues. Per germline, CDR1 SGHRS and CDR2 YFSETQ. CDR3 DNA sequence: TGCGCCAGCAGCCCCGGACATCTCCAAGAGACCCAGTACTTC. Translation: CASSPGHLQETQYF.

A few counts support this clonotype. V and J are TRBV6-2 or TRBV6-3 and TRBJ2-7, with D possibly matching TRBD1 (5 bases). Germline V lookup: CDR1 MNHEY, CDR2 SVGEGT. There are 16 residues in the CDR3. The V end was cut by 2 bases, the J end by 4 bases, with 18 bases between. The CDR3 spells CASSYPSGDSPYEQYF. In DNA form, the CDR3 reads TGTGCCAGCAGTTACCCCTCTGGAGACAGCCCTTACGAGCAGTACTTC.

This clonotype was detected many times. This sequence joins TRBV7-2 and TRBJ2-3, with 12 bases that match TRBD2. The germline CDR1 and CDR2 sequences are SGHTA and FQGNSA. The CDR3 runs 15 residues. V lost 4 bases to trimming and J lost 3 bases; unmatched junction nucleotides: 2. This chain's CDR3 is CASSSTSGRTDTQYF. CDR3 nucleotides: TGTGCCAGCAGCTCCACTAGCGGGAGGACAGATACGCAGTATTTT.

The chain links TRBV12-3 or TRBV12-4 to TRBJ2-1; no firm D call. Trimming shortened V by 5 bases and J by 6 bases, and 11 bases separated the two germline ends. The CDR3 contains 13 residues. The CDR3, as DNA: TGTGCCAGCAGTACCACCGAAGCCAATGAGCAGTTCTTC. This encodes CASSTTEANEQFF.

The V gene is TRBV20-1, the J gene TRBJ2-7, with TRBD2 as a possible D gene (5 bases). Germline-derived CDR1 and CDR2 are DFQATT and SNEGSKA (reference sequence). The CDR3 has 13 amino acids. The V and J ends lost 6 bases and 3 bases respectively, with 15 bases between them. For the CDR3, the DNA is TGCAGTGCAAGGAGGAGCGCGTTCTACGAGCAGTACTTC. This codes for CSARRSAFYEQYF.

The CDR3 nucleotides read TGTGCCAGCAGTTTTGAGGCTGAGCAGTTCTTC. Its translation: CASSFEAEQFF. The chain combines TRBV12-3 or TRBV12-4 with TRBJ2-1; no reliable D call. This CDR3 contains 11 residues. Trimming shortened V by 3 bases and J by 9 bases, and 6 bases separated the two germline ends.

This clonotype has more than one count but fewer than ten. The chain carries TRBV6-1 and TRBJ2-1; D may be TRBD2 (6 bases). This CDR3 comprises 13 residues. The V and J ends lost 2 bases and 7 bases respectively, with 9 bases between them. CDR1 and CDR2 from the germline V gene are MNHNS and SASEGT. Written as DNA, the CDR3 is TGTGCCAGCAGTGAATTTAGCGGTAATGAGCAGTTCTTC. Translated, it gives CASSEFSGNEQFF.

This clonotype was counted only a few times. The rearrangement uses TRBV24-1 and TRBJ2-7; 10 positions match TRBD2. V trimming: 2 bases; J trimming: 4 bases; junction bases outside the gene matches: 7. The germline V gene encodes CDR1 KGHDR and CDR2 SFDVKD. CDR3 length equals 16 residues. CDR3 nucleotides: TGTGCCACCAGTGATTCAACGAGTAGCGGGAGGTACGAGCAGTACTTC. Amino acids: CATSDSTSSGRYEQYF.

The gene calls are TRBV4-2 and TRBJ2-7; 11 nucleotides match TRBD1. V lost 2 bases to trimming and J lost 7 bases; unmatched junction nucleotides: 10. This CDR3 is built from 16 residues. Germline V gene sequence: CDR1 LGHNA, CDR2 YNFKEQ. Here the CDR3 reads CASSQRAGTGGLEQYF. CDR3 DNA: TGTGCCAGCAGCCAACGAGCCGGGACAGGGGGTTTGGAGCAGTACTTC.

The chain recombines TRBV5-4 with TRBJ2-3; possibly TRBD2 for D (6 bases). CDR1 is SGHNT and CDR2 is YYREEE in the germline V gene (reference sequence). The CDR3 is made up of 16 amino acids. With 0 bases removed from V and 3 bases from J, the gap between germline ends came to 14 bases. The CDR3 nucleotides read TGTGCCAGCAGCTTGGGGGCGACTAGAGGGACAGATACGCAGTATTTT. It yields the protein CASSLGATRGTDTQYF.

The chain is built from TRBV12-3 or TRBV12-4 and TRBJ1-5; no clear D gene. This CDR3 comprises 16 residues. With 5 bases removed from V and 3 bases from J, the gap between germline ends came to 17 bases. CDR3 coding DNA: TGTGCCAGCAGTGGGCTAATGGGCATATCCAATCAGCCCCAGCATTTT. Its translation: CASSGLMGISNQPQHF.

The rearrangement links TRBV20-1 to TRBJ2-1; 10 bases agree with TRBD1. V gave up 5 bases and J gave up 5 bases; unmatched junction bases: 9. Germline lookup yields CDR1 DFQATT and CDR2 SNEGSKA (reference sequence). This CDR3 region has 15 residues. In nucleotides, the CDR3 is TGCAGTGCTCCTCGACAGGGGGCAGGTCACAATGAGCAGTTCTTC. It is translated as CSAPRQGAGHNEQFF.

There are a few counts of this clonotype. The CDR3 here is CASSLSGVHSYEQYF. The CDR3 region has the DNA TGTGCCAGCAGCCTTTCCGGGGTCCATTCCTACGAGCAGTACTTC. The chain uses TRBV27 and TRBJ2-7; a possible D gene is TRBD2 (5 bases). The germline gives CDR1 MNHEY, CDR2 SMNVEV (reference sequence). V lost 6 bases and J 1 base, leaving 16 bases between the germline ends. The CDR3 runs to 15 residues.

In this sample, this clonotype turned up a few times. J is TRBJ2-3 and V is TRBV27; 7 nucleotides agree with TRBD1. The CDR3 consists of 13 residues. In germline, CDR1 is MNHEY, CDR2 SMNVEV (reference sequence). The J segment lost 4 bases and the V segment lost 6 bases, leaving 4 bases of the junction unmatched. CDR3 loop: CASRKGAADTQYF. CDR3 bases: TGTGCCAGCAGAAAGGGGGCCGCAGATACGCAGTATTTT.

This clonotype occurred a few times. This chain uses TRBV6-1 with TRBJ2-5, with TRBD1 matching 12 bases. There are 16 residues in the CDR3. CDR1 is MNHNS, CDR2 SASEGT, per germline. With V trimmed by 10 bases and J by 12 bases, 21 bases remained unmatched. CDR3 nucleotides: TGTGCCACGGGACAGGGGGCGATCAACCTAATTACGACGGAGTACTTC. Translating it yields CATGQGAINLITTEYF.

The chain employs TRBV6-1 and TRBJ2-2; 10 positions match TRBD2. The germline gives CDR1 MNHNS, CDR2 SASEGT. With 6 bases clipped from V and 2 bases from J, the junction kept 3 bases outside the gene matches. The CDR3 runs 15 residues. The CDR3 DNA reads TGTGCCAGCAGGCGGACTAGCGGAAACACCGGGGAGCTGTTTTTT. This translates into CASRRTSGNTGELFF.

The chain recombines TRBV29-1 with TRBJ2-2; 7 positions match TRBD2. The germline V gene encodes CDR1 SQVTM and CDR2 ANQGSEA. This CDR3 comprises 15 residues. V trimming: 4 bases; J trimming: 0 bases; junction bases outside the gene matches: 5. The CDR3 loop reads CSVGGGRSNTGELFF. The CDR3 nucleotides are TGCAGCGTTGGGGGGGGACGTTCGAACACCGGGGAGCTGTTTTTT.

This clonotype appeared a few times. The gene calls are TRBV11-1 and TRBJ2-1; 11 bases are a match to TRBD2. With V trimmed by 1 base and J by 0 bases, 14 bases remained unmatched. The CDR3 runs to 21 residues. The germline gives CDR1 SGHAT, CDR2 FQDESV (reference sequence). CDR3 residues: CASSLEGSRLAGPSSYNEQFF. The CDR3 DNA follows: TGTGCCAGCAGCTTAGAAGGTAGTAGACTAGCGGGACCGAGCTCCTACAATGAGCAGTTCTTC.

At least ten counts were recorded for this clonotype. The V and J genes are TRBV18 and TRBJ2-3, with a tentative D call TRBD1 (6 bases). Between the trimmed V and J ends, which lost 6 bases and 4 bases, there was a span of 11 bases. Per germline, CDR1 KGHSH and CDR2 LQKENI. The CDR3 spans 13 residues. CDR3 nucleotide sequence: TGTGCCAGCTCTCAAGAGGGGGCAGATACGCAGTATTTT. This gives the protein CASSQEGADTQYF.

The rearrangement joins TRBV10-2 to TRBJ2-4; TRBD2 matches at 10 bases. With V trimmed by 5 bases and J by 9 bases, 13 bases remained unmatched. This CDR3 has 16 amino acids. CDR1 WSHSY and CDR2 SAAADI come from the germline V gene. The CDR3 protein is CASSPPTSGYQGIQYF. CDR3 DNA sequence: TGCGCCAGCAGTCCCCCGACTAGCGGGTACCAAGGCATTCAGTACTTC.

This clonotype occurred a few times. The chain uses TRBV5-1 and TRBJ2-1, with D uncertain. CDR3 length: 14 amino acids. Trimming removed 0 bases at V and 15 bases at J, with 19 bases between. Germline assignment: CDR1 SGHRS and CDR2 YFSETQ. The CDR3 is CASSLEGSSGARFF. DNA of the CDR3: TGCGCCAGCAGCTTGGAGGGCAGCAGTGGAGCCCGGTTCTTC. Variable domain in full (rest from reference TRBV5-1 and TRBJ2-1): KAGVTQTPRYLIKTRGQQVTLSCSPISGHRSVSWYQQTPGQGLQFLFEYFSETQRNKGNFPGRFSGRQFSNSRSEMNVSTLELGDSALYLCASSLEGSSGARFFGPGTRLTVL.

The chain is built from TRBV7-2 and TRBJ1-2, with D possibly TRBD1 on 6 matching bases. The CDR3 spans 17 residues. The V gene's germline CDR1 is SGHTA and CDR2 FQGNSA. Trimming took off 1 base at V and 4 bases at J, with 19 bases between the two ends. The CDR3 here is CASSLVYTGTVGYGYTF. As DNA, the CDR3 is TGTGCCAGCAGCTTAGTTTACACAGGGACTGTGGGCTATGGCTACACCTTC.